Here is one T cell receptor (beta chain) with its context. Allocation to cohorts depended on clinical history reported by the participants. Two consecutive negative NP/OP PCR tests, clearance, or resolved symptoms defined Cohort 3 recovery. This record belongs to a study of blood T cell repertoires in COVID-19. At the level of the study: Specimens from acute and convalescent COVID-19 originated in the United States, Italy and Spain.

Authors' methods: Cell counts per sample came from amplifying reference gene primers. Produced via immunoSEQ multiplex PCR; TCRdb's table is partial and in-frame only. V, J and clone size are those of that table, while D and trimming were read from the DNA. This sample has 150,000 or so clones, with around 83% found just once. There are 15 residues in the CDR3. V was pared by 5 bases and J by 8 bases, with 12 bases of the junction left unmatched. Looked up from germline, CDR1 is SGHTA and CDR2 is FQGTGA. This clonotype was sampled from a man aged 50 or older who had recovered from COVID-19. This chain connects TRBV7-3 to TRBJ2-1; 7 positions agree with TRBD1. Sequenced sample: PBMCs or T cells enriched from blood (not recorded which). The CDR3 here is CASSATPTGTYEQFF. CDR3 DNA: TGTGCCAGCAGCGCAACCCCGACAGGGACATATGAGCAGTTCTTC.